The 2 T cell receptor beta chains in this list originate from one sample, sequenced in a study of T-cell reconstitution after alpha-beta-depleted transplantation in children. Unique molecular identifiers were incorporated when the TCRbeta library was constructed. MiXCR, run by TCRdb on the PCR reads, gives a single entry per CDR3 protein. This sample yields 210,000 or so distinct CDR3 sequences, of which 9.5% to 13% are seen a single time; under 30% belongs to the top ten. This specimen consisted of PBMCs, obtained before TCRalphabeta/CD19-depleted stem cell transplant. The receptor source for this set is a child under two years old with acute myeloid leukemia, due to receive a stem cell transplant.

Many counts were recorded for this clonotype. The chain is built from TRBV29-1 and TRBJ2-1, with TRBD2 matching 8 bases. CDR3 length: 12 residues. V trimming: 6 bases; J trimming: 8 bases; junction bases outside the gene matches: 6. The germline V gene has CDR1 SQVTM and CDR2 ANQGSEA. DNA for the CDR3: TGCAGCGTCAGGGGACTAGTTTATGAGCAGTTCTTC. The encoded protein is CSVRGLVYEQFF.

This clonotype was seen repeatedly, ten times or more. The chain has TRBV6-2 or TRBV6-3 and TRBJ2-1, with no clear D. V was cut by 2 bases and J by 6 bases, with 11 bases left in between. The CDR3 contains 14 residues. Germline CDR1 MNHEY, CDR2 SVGEGT. The CDR3 DNA follows: TGTGCCAGCAGTTACGCCAGTAGACGCAATGAGCAGTTCTTC. Its translation is CASSYASRRNEQFF.